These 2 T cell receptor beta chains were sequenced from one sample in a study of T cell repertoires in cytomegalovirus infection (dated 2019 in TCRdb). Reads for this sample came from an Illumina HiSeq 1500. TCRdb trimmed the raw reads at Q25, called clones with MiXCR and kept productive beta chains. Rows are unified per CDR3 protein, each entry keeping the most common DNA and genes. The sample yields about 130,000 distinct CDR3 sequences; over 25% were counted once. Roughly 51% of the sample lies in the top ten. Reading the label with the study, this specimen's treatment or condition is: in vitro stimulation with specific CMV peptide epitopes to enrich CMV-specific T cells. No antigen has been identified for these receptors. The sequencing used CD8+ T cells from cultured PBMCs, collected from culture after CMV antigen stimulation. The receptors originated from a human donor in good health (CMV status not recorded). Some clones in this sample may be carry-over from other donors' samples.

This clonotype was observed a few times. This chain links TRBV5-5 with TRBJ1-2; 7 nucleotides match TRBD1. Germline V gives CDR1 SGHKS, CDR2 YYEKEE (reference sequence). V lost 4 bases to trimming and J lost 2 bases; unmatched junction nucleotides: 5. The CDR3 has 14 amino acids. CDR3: CASSPDRLNYGYTF. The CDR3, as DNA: TGTGCCAGCAGCCCGGACAGGCTGAACTATGGCTACACCTTC.

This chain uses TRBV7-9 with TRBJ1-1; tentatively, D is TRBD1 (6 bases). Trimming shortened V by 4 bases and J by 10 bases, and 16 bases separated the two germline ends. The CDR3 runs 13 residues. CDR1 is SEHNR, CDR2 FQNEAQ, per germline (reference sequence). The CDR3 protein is CASSSDSDRIAFF. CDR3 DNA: TGTGCCAGCAGCTCGGACAGCGATAGGATAGCTTTCTTT. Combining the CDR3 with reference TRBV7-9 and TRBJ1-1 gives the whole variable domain DTGVSQNPRHKITKRGQNVTFRCDPISEHNRLYWYRQTLGQGPEFLTYFQNEAQLEKSRLLSDRFSAERPKGSFSTLEIQRTEQGDSAMYLCASSSDSDRIAFFGQGTRLTVV.